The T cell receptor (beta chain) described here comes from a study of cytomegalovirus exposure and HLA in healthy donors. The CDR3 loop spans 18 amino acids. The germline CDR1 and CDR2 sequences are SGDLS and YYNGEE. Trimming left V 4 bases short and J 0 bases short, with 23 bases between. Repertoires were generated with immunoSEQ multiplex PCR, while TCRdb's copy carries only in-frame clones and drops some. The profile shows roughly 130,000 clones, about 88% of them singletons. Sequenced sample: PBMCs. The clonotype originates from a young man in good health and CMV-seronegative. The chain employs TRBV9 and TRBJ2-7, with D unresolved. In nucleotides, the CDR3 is TGTGCCAGCAGCCCGACGCGCGACCCGTGGCGGAACTCCTACGAGCAGTACTTC. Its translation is CASSPTRDPWRNSYEQYF.